This T cell receptor beta chain derives from a study of control samples from healthy donors and cancer patients. Produced via immunoSEQ multiplex PCR; TCRdb's table is partial and in-frame only. The repertoire has 150,000 to 200,000 clones, more than 80% of them found once; the top ten carry roughly 1.3%. The CDR3 runs to 15 residues. V was clipped by 4 bases and J by 0 bases; unmatched bases: 4. Germline V gives CDR1 MNHEY, CDR2 SMNVEV (reference sequence). V gene TRBV27 combines with J gene TRBJ2-7; 9 nucleotides match TRBD1. The sequence came from a man younger than 40 in good health. The sequenced sample was blood. CDR3 residues: CASSWGTGSSYEQYF. In nucleotides, the CDR3 is TGTGCCAGCAGTTGGGGGACAGGGAGCTCCTACGAGCAGTACTTC.